One and the same sample provided the 30 T cell receptor beta chains below, sequenced in a study of CD8+CD57+ T cells in acquired aplastic anemia. Genomic DNA served as template for TCR beta VDJ and CDR3 profiling. TCRdb ran MiXCR on the reads and lists one entry per CDR3 protein. The sample lists roughly 200,000 distinct CDR3 sequences; about three fifths were seen once. Patients sequenced had flow cytometry evidence of CD8+CD57+ cell expansion. The sequencing input was sorted CD4+, CD8+, or CD8+CD57+ T cells (not recorded which) from PBMCs. Source of these receptors: a human donor with aplastic anemia.

In the case of this clonotype: A much larger clone differs by one base, so this may be a read error. The gene calls are TRBV4-2 and TRBJ2-7; D remains unclear. The V and J ends lost 0 bases and 3 bases respectively, with 12 bases between them. CDR3 size: 15 residues. Germline V gene sequence: CDR1 LGHNA, CDR2 YNFKEQ. CDR3 DNA sequence: TGTGCCAGCAGCCAAGAGTCCGGCGCCTTCTACGAGCAGTACTTC. Translated, it gives CASSQESGAFYEQYF.

The chain has TRBV7-9 and TRBJ1-2; D is ambiguous. This CDR3 has 16 amino acids. From germline, CDR1 is SEHNR and CDR2 FQNEAQ (reference sequence). Between the trimmed V and J ends, which lost 1 base and 4 bases, there was a span of 16 bases. The CDR3 here is CASSLGSTELSYGYTF. The CDR3 region has the DNA TGTGCCAGCAGCTTAGGGTCGACGGAGCTTAGCTATGGCTACACCTTC.

The genes are TRBV19 and TRBJ2-7, with TRBD1 matching over 9 bases. This CDR3 has 16 residues. From germline, CDR1 is LNHDA and CDR2 SQIVND (reference sequence). Germline trimming cut 5 bases from V and 0 bases from J; bases unmatched to any gene: 8. CDR3 protein: CASSPGGQGGSYEQYF. The CDR3, as DNA: TGTGCCAGTAGTCCCGGGGGACAGGGTGGCTCCTACGAGCAGTACTTC.

This clonotype was seen repeatedly, ten times or more. The chain carries TRBV9 and TRBJ2-7; 7 bases are shared with TRBD1. With 3 bases clipped from V and 3 bases from J, the junction kept 9 bases outside the gene matches. This CDR3 contains 15 residues. The germline V gene encodes CDR1 SGDLS and CDR2 YYNGEE. The CDR3 nucleotides read TGTGCCAGCAGCGCTCGGACAGGACCTAGCTACGAGCAGTACTTC. Encoded protein: CASSARTGPSYEQYF.

This clonotype has at least ten counts. CDR3 DNA sequence: TGTGCCAGCTTCTCCGACAGGGAGGCCCACGAGCAGTACTTC. Protein: CASFSDREAHEQYF. The chain couples TRBV6-1 to TRBJ2-7; possible D gene TRBD1, 7 bases. Trimming cost V 8 bases and J 5 bases, with 19 bases left between them. The CDR3 is made up of 14 amino acids. Germline loops: CDR1 MNHNS, CDR2 SASEGT.

This clonotype was counted between two and nine times. The chain is built from TRBV2 and TRBJ1-1; TRBD1 matches 9 bases. Germline CDR1 SNHLY, CDR2 FYNNEI. V lost 8 bases and J lost 7; bases outside the gene matches: 8. The CDR3 spans 13 residues. This CDR3 reads CASPLGTGFEAFF. CDR3 sequence (DNA): TGTGCCAGCCCCTTAGGGACAGGGTTTGAAGCTTTCTTT.

V gene TRBV7-9 combines with J gene TRBJ2-3, with D unclear. Germline loops: CDR1 SEHNR, CDR2 FQNEAQ (reference sequence). The CDR3 extends over 14 amino acids. V shed 3 bases and J shed 2 bases, with 9 bases lying between them. The CDR3 bases are TGTGCCAGCAGCTTTCGAGTCGACACAGATACGCAGTATTTT. Residues: CASSFRVDTDTQYF. The whole variable domain, filled in from reference TRBV7-9 and TRBJ2-3, reads DTGVSQNPRHKITKRGQNVTFRCDPISEHNRLYWYRQTLGQGPEFLTYFQNEAQLEKSRLLSDRFSAERPKGSFSTLEIQRTEQGDSAMYLCASSFRVDTDTQYFGPGTRLTVL.

The V call is TRBV5-5, the J call TRBJ1-6, with 7 bases lining up with TRBD1. J lost 13 bases, V lost 3 bases, and 7 bases had no gene match. CDR3 length: 13 residues. Germline lookup yields CDR1 SGHKS and CDR2 YYEKEE (reference sequence). CDR3 sequence: CASSWRTGTPLHF. The CDR3 bases are TGTGCCAGCAGCTGGCGGACAGGAACGCCCCTCCACTTT.

This chain uses TRBV3-1 with TRBJ1-3; tentatively, D is TRBD1 (5 bases). Germline values: CDR1 LGHDT, CDR2 YNNKEL (reference sequence). The CDR3 loop spans 13 amino acids. The V and J ends lost 4 bases and 15 bases respectively, with 19 bases between them. CDR3 DNA sequence: TGTGCCAGCAGCCTAGTTCACGGGGGGTCCAGATATTTT. Translated, it gives CASSLVHGGSRYF. The variable domain in full, completed from reference TRBV3-1 and TRBJ1-3, reads DTAVSQTPKYLVTQMGNDKSIKCEQNLGHDTMYWYKQDSKKFLKIMFSYNNKELIINETVPNRFSPKSPDKAHLNLHINSLELGDSAVYFCASSLVHGGSRYFGEGSWLTVV.

This chain links TRBV10-1 with TRBJ2-7; 8 bases are shared with TRBD2. Germline assignment: CDR1 WNHNN and CDR2 SYGVQD (reference sequence). The V segment lost 6 bases and the J segment 2 bases; nucleotides outside the gene matches: 9. The CDR3 is made up of 15 amino acids. DNA for the CDR3: TGCGCCAGCAGCAGGGGACCGGGACTAGCCTACGAGCAGTACTTC. Its protein product is CASSRGPGLAYEQYF.

This clonotype was counted ten times or more. The chain combines TRBV7-6 with TRBJ2-3; TRBD2 matches 8 bases. The CDR3 extends over 19 amino acids. Germline V gene sequence: CDR1 SGHVS, CDR2 FNYEAQ. V shed 5 bases, J shed 4 bases, and the junction held 20 bases outside the gene matches. CDR3 sequence (DNA): TGTGCCAGCAGCCCGGAGGGTAGCGGGGTCCCTCCTGGGGCAGATACGCAGTATTTT. Protein product: CASSPEGSGVPPGADTQYF.

The chain is built from TRBV20-1 and TRBJ2-5; 9 nucleotides align to TRBD1. Per germline, CDR1 DFQATT and CDR2 SNEGSKA (reference sequence). This CDR3 is 16 amino acids long. V was pared by 1 base and J by 1 base, with 7 bases of the junction left unmatched. CDR3 DNA sequence: TGCAGTGCTAGAGGGGGACAGGGCTCCACCCAAGAGACCCAGTACTTC. Residues: CSARGGQGSTQETQYF.

The chain couples TRBV9 to TRBJ2-7, with D perhaps TRBD2 (5 bases). CDR3 length equals 14 residues. Germline CDR1 reads SGDLS; CDR2 reads YYNGEE. V was cut by 5 bases and J by 10 bases, with 22 bases left in between. The CDR3 bases are TGTGCCAGCAGTTCGCGCGCCGAGGGTTACGTTCAGTACTTC. Translating it yields CASSSRAEGYVQYF.

The rearrangement joins TRBV11-2 to TRBJ2-3; 9 positions match TRBD2. The CDR3 extends over 18 amino acids. Germline-derived CDR1 and CDR2 are SGHAT and FQNNGV. J was trimmed by 0 bases and V by 0 bases; bases with no gene match: 7. The CDR3 DNA reads as TGTGCCAGCAGCTTAGATCCCCCGGGACTAGCTAGCACAGATACGCAGTATTTT. This gives the protein CASSLDPPGLASTDTQYF.

The table lists this clonotype with many counts. The chain is built from TRBV6-5 and TRBJ1-3, with a weak D call TRBD1 (6 bases). Germline CDR1 and CDR2: MNHEY and SVGAGI. The CDR3 covers 14 residues. V lost 5 bases and J 0 bases, leaving 8 bases between the germline ends. The CDR3 reads CASSRQDSGNTIYF. The CDR3 coding sequence is TGTGCCAGCAGTAGACAGGACTCTGGAAACACCATATATTTT.

The chain uses TRBV6-6 and TRBJ2-7; D unresolved. The CDR3 loop spans 12 amino acids. Per germline, CDR1 MNHNY and CDR2 SVGAGI (reference sequence). V lost 4 bases and J 4 bases, leaving 8 bases between the germline ends. CDR3 coding DNA: TGTGCCAGCAGTTCCCAGAAATACGAGCAGTACTTC. Amino acid sequence: CASSSQKYEQYF.

The genes are TRBV7-9 and TRBJ2-5; D is uncertain. CDR1 SEHNR and CDR2 FQNEAQ come from the germline V gene (reference sequence). With 5 bases removed from V and 1 base from J, the gap between germline ends came to 14 bases. The length of the CDR3 is 15 residues. CDR3 loop: CASSPRLAVQETQYF. The CDR3 coding sequence is TGTGCCAGCAGCCCCCGCCTCGCTGTCCAAGAGACCCAGTACTTC.

The V gene is TRBV7-9, the J gene TRBJ2-1; the D call may be TRBD1 or TRBD2 (5 bases each). This CDR3 is 12 amino acids long. From germline, CDR1 is SEHNR and CDR2 FQNEAQ (reference sequence). V gave up 1 base and J gave up 15 bases, with 13 bases separating them. The CDR3 DNA follows: TGTGCCAGCAGCTTAGGTGGGGGTAGCACGTTCTTC. Protein product: CASSLGGGSTFF.

This clonotype was detected a few times. The chain carries TRBV10-3 and TRBJ2-7; D may be TRBD1 (5 bases). Germline-derived CDR1 and CDR2 are ENHRY and SYGVKD. V shed 2 bases and J shed 4 bases, with 15 bases lying between them. This CDR3 has 15 amino acids. CDR3 loop: CAISERTQLGYEQYF. CDR3 bases: TGTGCCATCAGTGAGCGGACACAGCTTGGGTACGAGCAGTACTTC.

In its sample, this clonotype was seen a few times. The V and J genes are TRBV24-1 and TRBJ2-7; D remains unclear. CDR1 and CDR2 (germline): KGHDR, SFDVKD. The length of the CDR3 is 13 residues. The ends were cut back, 3 bases at V and 3 bases at J, with 8 bases in the middle. CDR3 coding DNA: TGTGCCACCAGTGATCCCTCAGTCTACGAGCAGTACTTC. It specifies CATSDPSVYEQYF.

This chain joins TRBV10-3 and TRBJ2-7; the D call may be TRBD1 or TRBD2 (5 bases each). Germline V lookup: CDR1 ENHRY, CDR2 SYGVKD. Trimming cost V 6 bases and J 3 bases, with 15 bases left between them. This CDR3 region has 14 residues. The CDR3 nucleotides are TGTGCCATCAGGGAGGACACCTTGAACTACGAGCAGTACTTC. Its protein product is CAIREDTLNYEQYF.

Many counts were recorded for this clonotype. The chain is built from TRBV2 and TRBJ1-6, with a weak D call TRBD1 (6 bases). V was trimmed by 5 bases and J by 14 bases, leaving 16 bases between them. Germline V CDR1 and CDR2: SNHLY, FYNNEI. This CDR3 region has 13 residues. The CDR3 sequence: CASSRDNPKALHF. The DNA for the CDR3 is TGTGCCAGCAGTCGGGACAACCCAAAGGCCCTCCACTTT. Full variable domain (outside the CDR3, taken from reference TRBV2 and TRBJ1-6): EPEVTQTPSHQVTQMGQEVILRCVPISNHLYFYWYRQILGQKVEFLVSFYNNEISEKSEIFDDQFSVERPDGSNFTLKIRSTKLEDSAMYFCASSRDNPKALHFGNGTRLTVT.

The chain is built from TRBV29-1 and TRBJ1-1, with 7 bases fitting TRBD1. CDR3 length: 10 amino acids. The junction had 3 bases not matched to a gene; V was cut back by 6 bases and J by 8 bases. Germline values: CDR1 SQVTM, CDR2 ANQGSEA. The CDR3 here is CSVRQGEAFF. For the CDR3, the DNA is TGCAGCGTGAGACAGGGAGAAGCTTTCTTT.

This rearrangement joins TRBV20-1 to TRBJ2-5; 10 nucleotides agree with TRBD2. V shed 5 bases and J 4 bases; nucleotides not matched to a gene: 4. The CDR3 covers 13 residues. The germline V gene encodes CDR1 DFQATT and CDR2 SNEGSKA (reference sequence). The CDR3 DNA reads TGCAGTGCTCACAGGACTAGCGGAGAGACCCAGTACTTC. Its protein product is CSAHRTSGETQYF.

The chain recombines TRBV5-1 with TRBJ1-3; a weak D match, TRBD1 (6 bases). CDR3 size: 15 residues. The V and J ends lost 4 bases and 4 bases respectively, with 15 bases between them. Germline assignment: CDR1 SGHRS and CDR2 YFSETQ. In DNA form, the CDR3 reads TGCGCCAGCAGCCCGGACAGAACTAAAGGAAACACCATATATTTT. Protein product: CASSPDRTKGNTIYF.

This clonotype was observed a handful of times. The chain joins TRBV9 to TRBJ2-4; no clear D gene. Trimming removed 4 bases at V and 5 bases at J, with 16 bases between. The CDR3 is made up of 15 amino acids. Germline loops: CDR1 SGDLS, CDR2 YYNGEE. The CDR3 region has the DNA TGTGCCAGCAGCTTAGAGGCCGGGTCCCAAAACATTCAGTACTTC. Translated: CASSLEAGSQNIQYF.

Written as DNA, the CDR3 is TGCGCCAGCGTCGTCAGGGGCTACACCTTC. Protein product: CASVVRGYTF. The chain combines TRBV10-1 with TRBJ1-2; D ambiguous. V was cut by 8 bases and J by 8 bases, with 9 bases left in between. The V gene's germline CDR1 is WNHNN and CDR2 SYGVQD (reference sequence). The CDR3 is 10 amino acids.

In this sample, this clonotype turned up a few times. Mismatch with germline at one junction end may stem from a read error. The gene calls are TRBV29-1 and TRBJ1-1; 8 bases agree with TRBD1. Germline CDR1 reads SQVTM; CDR2 reads ANQGSEA. The CDR3 is made up of 12 amino acids. CDR3 sequence reads: CSVGTGNTEAFF. CDR3 bases: TGCAGTGTTGGGACAGGTAACACTGAAGCTTTCTTT.

V is TRBV7-9 and J is TRBJ1-5; D remains unclear. The CDR3 has 12 amino acids. V lost 1 base and J lost 6, with 4 bases in between. Germline values: CDR1 SEHNR, CDR2 FQNEAQ (reference sequence). The CDR3 DNA is TGTGCCAGCAGCTTAGATGCTCAGCCCCAGCATTTT. This codes for CASSLDAQPQHF.

In the case of this clonotype: An end of the junction does not agree with germline; a read error may underlie this. V gene TRBV2 combines with J gene TRBJ2-3; unclear D gene. Germline V CDR1 and CDR2: SNHLY, FYNNEI. This CDR3 spans 13 amino acids. CDR3 DNA sequence: TGCGCCAGCAGCTTGATGGGGATGGATACGCAGTATTTT. Encoded protein: CASSLMGMDTQYF.